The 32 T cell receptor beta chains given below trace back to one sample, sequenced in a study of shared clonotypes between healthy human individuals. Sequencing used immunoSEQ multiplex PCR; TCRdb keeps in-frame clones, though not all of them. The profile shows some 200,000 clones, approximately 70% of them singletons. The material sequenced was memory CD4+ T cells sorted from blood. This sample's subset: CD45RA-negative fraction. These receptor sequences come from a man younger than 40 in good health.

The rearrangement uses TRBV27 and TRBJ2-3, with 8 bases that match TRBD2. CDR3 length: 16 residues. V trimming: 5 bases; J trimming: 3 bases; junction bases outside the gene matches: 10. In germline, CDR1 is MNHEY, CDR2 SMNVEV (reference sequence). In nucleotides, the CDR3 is TGTGCCAGCAGTCTGGGGAGCGGGAGAGGGACAGATACGCAGTATTTT. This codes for CASSLGSGRGTDTQYF.

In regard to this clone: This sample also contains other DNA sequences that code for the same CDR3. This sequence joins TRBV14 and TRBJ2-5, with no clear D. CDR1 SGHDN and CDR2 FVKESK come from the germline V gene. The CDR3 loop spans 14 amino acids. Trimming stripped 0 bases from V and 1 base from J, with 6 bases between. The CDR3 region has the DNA TGTGCCAGCAGCCAAGATTTGGGCCAAGAGACCCAGTACTTC. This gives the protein CASSQDLGQETQYF.

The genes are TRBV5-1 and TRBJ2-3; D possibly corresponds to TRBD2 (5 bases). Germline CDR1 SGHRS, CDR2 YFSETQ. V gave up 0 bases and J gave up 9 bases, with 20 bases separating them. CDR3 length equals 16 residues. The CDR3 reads CASSLAGSANGETQYF. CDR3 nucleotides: TGCGCCAGCAGCTTGGCCGGATCGGCCAATGGGGAGACGCAGTATTTT.

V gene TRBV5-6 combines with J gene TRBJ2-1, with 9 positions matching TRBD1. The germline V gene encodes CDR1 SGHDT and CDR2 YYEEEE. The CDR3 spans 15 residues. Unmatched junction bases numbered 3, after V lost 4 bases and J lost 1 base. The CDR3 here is CASSPGTGSYNEQFF. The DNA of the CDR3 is TGTGCCAGCAGCCCAGGGACAGGGTCCTACAATGAGCAGTTCTTC.

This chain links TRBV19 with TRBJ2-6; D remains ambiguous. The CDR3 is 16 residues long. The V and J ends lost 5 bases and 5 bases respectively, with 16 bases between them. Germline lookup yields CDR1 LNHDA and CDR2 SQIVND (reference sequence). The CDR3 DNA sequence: TGTGCCAGTAGTGTGATTACGACAAATCGGGCCAACGTCCTGACTTTC. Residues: CASSVITTNRANVLTF.

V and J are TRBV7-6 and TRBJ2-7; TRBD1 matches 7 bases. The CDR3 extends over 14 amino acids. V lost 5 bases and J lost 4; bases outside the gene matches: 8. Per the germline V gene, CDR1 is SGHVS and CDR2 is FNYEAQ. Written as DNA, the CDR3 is TGTGCCAGCAGCAAATCCGGGACAGATTACGAGCAGTACTTC. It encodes CASSKSGTDYEQYF. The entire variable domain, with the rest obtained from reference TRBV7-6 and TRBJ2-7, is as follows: GAGVSQSPRYKVTKRGQDVALRCDPISGHVSLYWYRQALGQGPEFLTYFNYEAQQDKSGLPNDRFSAERPEGSISTLTIQRTEQRDSAMYRCASSKSGTDYEQYFGPGTRLTVT.

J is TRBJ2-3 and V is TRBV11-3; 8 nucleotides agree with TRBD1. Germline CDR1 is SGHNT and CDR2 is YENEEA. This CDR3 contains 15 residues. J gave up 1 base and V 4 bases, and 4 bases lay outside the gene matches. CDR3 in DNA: TGTGCCAGCAGCTCCGAGGGACAGGGCACAGATACGCAGTATTTT. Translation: CASSSEGQGTDTQYF.

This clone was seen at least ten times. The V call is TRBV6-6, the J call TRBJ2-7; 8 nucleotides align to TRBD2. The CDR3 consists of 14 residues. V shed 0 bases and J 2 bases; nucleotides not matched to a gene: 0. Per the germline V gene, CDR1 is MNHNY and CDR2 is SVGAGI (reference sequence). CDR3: CASSYSTSAYEQYF. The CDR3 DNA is TGTGCCAGCAGTTACTCGACTAGCGCCTACGAGCAGTACTTC.

This CDR3 is CASSYRLLAGGPGIQYF. CDR3 bases: TGTGCCAGCAGCTACAGATTACTAGCGGGAGGGCCGGGCATTCAGTACTTC. This chain connects TRBV7-9 to TRBJ2-4; 13 nucleotides line up with TRBD2. Germline assignment: CDR1 SEHNR and CDR2 FQNEAQ (reference sequence). The CDR3 contains 17 residues. With V trimmed by 4 bases and J by 9 bases, 12 bases remained unmatched.

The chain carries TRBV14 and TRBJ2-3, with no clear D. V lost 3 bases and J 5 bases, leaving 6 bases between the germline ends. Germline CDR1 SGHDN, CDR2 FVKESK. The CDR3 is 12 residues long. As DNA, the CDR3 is TGTGCCAGCAGCCACCTGGGAGATACGCAGTATTTT. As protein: CASSHLGDTQYF.

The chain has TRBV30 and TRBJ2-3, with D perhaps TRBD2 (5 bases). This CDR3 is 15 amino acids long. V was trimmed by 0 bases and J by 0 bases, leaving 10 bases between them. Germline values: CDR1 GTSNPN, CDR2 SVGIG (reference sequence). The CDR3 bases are TGTGCCTGGAGTGTACCCCCGGGAAGCACAGATACGCAGTATTTT. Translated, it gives CAWSVPPGSTDTQYF.

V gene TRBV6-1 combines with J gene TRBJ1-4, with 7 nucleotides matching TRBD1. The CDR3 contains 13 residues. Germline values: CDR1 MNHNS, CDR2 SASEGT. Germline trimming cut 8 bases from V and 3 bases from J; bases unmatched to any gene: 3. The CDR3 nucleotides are TGTGCCAGCCTCGGGACAGCTAATGAAAAACTGTTTTTT. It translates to CASLGTANEKLFF.

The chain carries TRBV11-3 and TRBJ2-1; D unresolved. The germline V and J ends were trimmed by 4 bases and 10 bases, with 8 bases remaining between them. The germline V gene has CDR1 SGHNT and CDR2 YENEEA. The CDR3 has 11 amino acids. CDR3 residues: CASSSSREQFF. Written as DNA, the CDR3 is TGTGCCAGCAGCTCCTCCCGGGAGCAGTTCTTC. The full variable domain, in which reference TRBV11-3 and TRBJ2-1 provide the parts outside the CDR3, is EAGVVQSPRYKIIEKKQPVAFWCNPISGHNTLYWYLQNLGQGPELLIRYENEEAVDDSQLPKDRFSAERLKGVDSTLKIQPAELGDSAVYLCASSSSREQFFGPGTRLTVL.

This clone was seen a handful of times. The CDR3, as DNA: TGTGCCAGCAGCTTAGCGGGCACCGGGGAGCTGTTTTTT. As protein: CASSLAGTGELFF. J is TRBJ2-2 and V is TRBV7-9; D is uncertain. This CDR3 contains 13 residues. CDR1 and CDR2 (germline): SEHNR, FQNEAQ (reference sequence). Trimming pared 0 bases from V and 4 bases from J, leaving 3 bases between.

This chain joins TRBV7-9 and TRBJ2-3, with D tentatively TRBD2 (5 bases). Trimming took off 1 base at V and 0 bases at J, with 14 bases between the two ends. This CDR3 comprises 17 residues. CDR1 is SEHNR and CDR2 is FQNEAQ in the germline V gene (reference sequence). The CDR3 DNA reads TGTGCCAGCAGCTTAGGCGAGGGCGGACCTAGCACAGATACGCAGTATTTT. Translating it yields CASSLGEGGPSTDTQYF.

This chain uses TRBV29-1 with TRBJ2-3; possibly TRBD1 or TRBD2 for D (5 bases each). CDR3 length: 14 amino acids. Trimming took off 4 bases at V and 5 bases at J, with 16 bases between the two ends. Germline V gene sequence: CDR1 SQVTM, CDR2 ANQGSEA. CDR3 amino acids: CSVARGLGVDTQYF. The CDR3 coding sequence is TGCAGCGTTGCGAGGGGCTTGGGCGTAGATACGCAGTATTTT.

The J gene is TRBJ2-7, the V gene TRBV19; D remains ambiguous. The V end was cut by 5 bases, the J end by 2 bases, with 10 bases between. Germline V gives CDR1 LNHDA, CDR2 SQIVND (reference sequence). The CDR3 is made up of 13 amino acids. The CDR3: CASSVGHTYEQYF. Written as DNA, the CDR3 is TGTGCCAGTAGTGTTGGGCACACCTACGAGCAGTACTTC.

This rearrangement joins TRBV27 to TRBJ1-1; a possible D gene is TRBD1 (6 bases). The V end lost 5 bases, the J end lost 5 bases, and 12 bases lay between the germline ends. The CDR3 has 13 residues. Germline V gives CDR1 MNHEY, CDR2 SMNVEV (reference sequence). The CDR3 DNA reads TGTGCCAGCAGTCTTAGGGGGGGAACTGAAGCTTTCTTT. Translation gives CASSLRGGTEAFF.

CDR3 nucleotides: TGTGCCAGCAGCCCCGGGGGAGTCTCGGGGTACTTC. Amino acids: CASSPGGVSGYF. The chain uses TRBV7-8 and TRBJ2-7, with D possibly TRBD2 on 6 matching bases. Between the trimmed V and J ends, which lost 5 bases and 12 bases, there was a span of 17 bases. The CDR3 is 12 residues long. Germline CDR1 reads SGHVS; CDR2 reads FQNEAQ. Together with reference TRBV7-8 and TRBJ2-7, the CDR3 gives the full variable domain: GAGVSQSPRYKVAKRGQDVALRCDPISGHVSLFWYQQALGQGPEFLTYFQNEAQLDKSGLPSDRFFAERPEGSVSTLKIQRTQQEDSAVYLCASSPGGVSGYFGPGTRLTVT.

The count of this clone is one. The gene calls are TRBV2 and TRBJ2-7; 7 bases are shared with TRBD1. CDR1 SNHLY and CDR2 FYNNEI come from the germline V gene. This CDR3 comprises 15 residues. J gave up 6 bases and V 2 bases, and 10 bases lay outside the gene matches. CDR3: CASSERVTGSREQYF. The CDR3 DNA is TGTGCCAGCAGTGAACGAGTGACAGGGTCGCGCGAGCAGTACTTC.

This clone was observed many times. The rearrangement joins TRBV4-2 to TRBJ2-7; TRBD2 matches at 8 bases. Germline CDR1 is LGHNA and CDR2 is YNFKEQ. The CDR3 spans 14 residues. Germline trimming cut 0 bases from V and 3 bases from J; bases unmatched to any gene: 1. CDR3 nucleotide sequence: TGTGCCAGCAGCCAAGATACTAGCGGCTACGAGCAGTACTTC. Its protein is CASSQDTSGYEQYF.

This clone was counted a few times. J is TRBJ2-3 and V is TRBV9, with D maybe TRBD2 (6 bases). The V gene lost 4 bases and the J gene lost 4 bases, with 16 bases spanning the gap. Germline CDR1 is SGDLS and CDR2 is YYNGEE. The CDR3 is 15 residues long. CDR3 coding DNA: TGTGCCAGCAGCCCGATAGGGGCTAGCGCAGATACGCAGTATTTT. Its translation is CASSPIGASADTQYF.

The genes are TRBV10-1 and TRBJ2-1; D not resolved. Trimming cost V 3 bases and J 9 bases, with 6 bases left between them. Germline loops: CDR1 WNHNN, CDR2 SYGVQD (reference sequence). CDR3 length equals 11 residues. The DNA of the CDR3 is TGCGCCAGCAGTGATATTGGTGAGCAGTTCTTC. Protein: CASSDIGEQFF.

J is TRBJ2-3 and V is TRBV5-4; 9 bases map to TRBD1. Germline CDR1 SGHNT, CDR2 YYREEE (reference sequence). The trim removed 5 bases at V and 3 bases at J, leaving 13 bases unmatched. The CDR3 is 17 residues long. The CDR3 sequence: CASRPTIQGAGTDTQYF. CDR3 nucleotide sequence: TGTGCCAGCAGACCCACAATACAGGGGGCAGGGACAGATACGCAGTATTTT. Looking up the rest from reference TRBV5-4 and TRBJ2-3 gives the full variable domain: ETGVTQSPTHLIKTRGQQVTLRCSSQSGHNTVSWYQQALGQGPQFIFQYYREEENGRGNFPPRFSGLQFPNYSSELNVNALELDDSALYLCASRPTIQGAGTDTQYFGPGTRLTVL.

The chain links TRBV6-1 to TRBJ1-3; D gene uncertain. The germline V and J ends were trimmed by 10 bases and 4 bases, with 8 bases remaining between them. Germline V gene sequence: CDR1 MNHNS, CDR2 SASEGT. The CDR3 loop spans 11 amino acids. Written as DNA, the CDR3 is TGTGCCACATCACTGGGAAACACCATATATTTT. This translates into CATSLGNTIYF.

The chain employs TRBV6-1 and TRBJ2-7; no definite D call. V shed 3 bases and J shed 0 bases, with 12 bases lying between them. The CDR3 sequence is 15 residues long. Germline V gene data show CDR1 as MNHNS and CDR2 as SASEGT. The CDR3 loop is CASSDLGLISYEQYF. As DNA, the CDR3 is TGTGCCAGCAGTGACCTGGGTTTAATCTCCTACGAGCAGTACTTC.

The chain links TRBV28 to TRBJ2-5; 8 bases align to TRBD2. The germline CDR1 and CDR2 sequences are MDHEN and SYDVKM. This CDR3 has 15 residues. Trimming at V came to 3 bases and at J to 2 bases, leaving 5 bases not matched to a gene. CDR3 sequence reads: CASSFPGTRQETQYF. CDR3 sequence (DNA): TGTGCCAGCAGTTTCCCCGGGACTAGACAAGAGACCCAGTACTTC.

The CDR3 region is CASGGQVVGEQYF. The CDR3 bases are TGTGCCAGCGGGGGACAGGTGGTTGGTGAGCAGTACTTC. The chain is built from TRBV6-5 and TRBJ2-7, with 8 bases matching TRBD1. V lost 8 bases, J lost 7 bases, and 10 bases stayed unmatched. The CDR3 has 13 amino acids. Germline V gene data show CDR1 as MNHEY and CDR2 as SVGAGI.

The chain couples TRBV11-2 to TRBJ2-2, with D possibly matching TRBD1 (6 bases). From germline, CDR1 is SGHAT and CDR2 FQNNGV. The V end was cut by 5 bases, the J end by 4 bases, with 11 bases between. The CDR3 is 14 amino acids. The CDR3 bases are TGTGCCAGCAGCCCGGACAGCGCCACCGGGGAGCTGTTTTTT. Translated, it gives CASSPDSATGELFF.

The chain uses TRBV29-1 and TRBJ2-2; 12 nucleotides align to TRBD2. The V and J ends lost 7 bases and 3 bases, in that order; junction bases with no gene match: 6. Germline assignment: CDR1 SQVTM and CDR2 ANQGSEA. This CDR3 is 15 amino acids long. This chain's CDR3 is CSAARLAGDTGELFF. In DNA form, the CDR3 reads TGCAGCGCCGCCCGACTAGCGGGAGACACCGGGGAGCTGTTTTTT.

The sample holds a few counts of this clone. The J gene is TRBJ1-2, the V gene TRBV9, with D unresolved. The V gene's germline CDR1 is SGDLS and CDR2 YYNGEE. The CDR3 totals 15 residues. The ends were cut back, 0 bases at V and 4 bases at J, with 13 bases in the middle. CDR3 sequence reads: CASSVASVGPYGYTF. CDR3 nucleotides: TGTGCCAGCAGCGTAGCTTCCGTGGGTCCCTATGGCTACACCTTC.

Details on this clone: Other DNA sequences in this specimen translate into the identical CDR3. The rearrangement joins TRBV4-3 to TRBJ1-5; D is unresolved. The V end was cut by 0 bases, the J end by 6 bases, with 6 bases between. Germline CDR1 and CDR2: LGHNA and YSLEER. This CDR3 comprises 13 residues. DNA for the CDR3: TGCGCCAGCAGCCAAGATATTAGTCAGCCCCAGCATTTT. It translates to CASSQDISQPQHF.